A selection of T cell receptor beta chains follows, all from one sample in a study of regulatory T cells in long-lasting Graves disease. TCRdb re-called the multiplex PCR reads with MiXCR, one entry per CDR3 protein. The data show some 350,000 distinct CDR3 sequences, about a sixth seen once. This same sample was also part of a study on T cells in Graves' hyperthyroidism and ophthalmopathy.

Sample: peripheral blood mononuclear cells (PBMCs), taken at new diagnosis, from a patient treated with antithyroid drugs. The receptors derive from a woman aged 18-35 years with Graves disease. Each CDR3 is given with its conserved first and last residue. Fields, in order: D gene, V gene, J gene, clone size, CDR3 protein, CDR3 DNA. The D gene is left open where the match is weak. Size values are once, few and many counts, or a class for expanded clones, and some rows have none.

-	TRBV20-1	TRBJ2-1	-	CSAEGLTYNEQFF	TGCAGTGCAGAAGGACTAACCTACAATGAGCAGTTCTTC
-	TRBV30	TRBJ1-2	many	CAWSPHRNYGYTF	TGTGCCTGGAGTCCACATAGGAACTATGGCTACACCTTC
-	TRBV6-2/TRBV6-3	TRBJ2-7	many	CASKGDINEQYF	TGTGCCAGCAAGGGGGACATCAACGAGCAGTACTTC
-	TRBV20-1	TRBJ2-3	many	CSARELYRPQDTQYF	TGCAGTGCTAGAGAGTTATACAGGCCTCAAGATACGCAGTATTTT
-	TRBV10-3	TRBJ2-3	many	CAISSVEDTQYF	TGTGCCATCAGCTCGGTGGAAGATACGCAGTATTTT
TRBD1	TRBV20-1	TRBJ1-6	-	CSARDAAGGEYSPLHF	TGCAGTGCTAGAGATGCGGCAGGGGGCGAGTATTCACCCCTCCACTTT
-	TRBV5-1	TRBJ2-1	many	CASSLVGDTYNEQFF	TGCGCCAGCAGCTTGGTTGGGGACACCTACAATGAGCAGTTCTTC
-	TRBV2	TRBJ2-3	many	CASSIQPDTQYF	TGTGCCAGCAGTATACAGCCAGATACGCAGTATTTT
-	TRBV15	TRBJ1-5	-	CATSRARDGNQPQHF	TGTGCCACCAGCAGAGCAAGGGACGGCAATCAGCCCCAGCATTTT
-	TRBV20-1	TRBJ1-1	few	CSARDLRVGGEAFF	TGCAGTGCTAGAGATCTCAGGGTCGGTGGTGAAGCTTTCTTT
-	TRBV5-4	TRBJ1-3	-	CASSSRGGAGNTIYF	TGTGCCAGCAGCTCTCGGGGGGGCGCCGGAAACACCATATATTTT
TRBD1	TRBV29-1	TRBJ1-2	-	CSVQGDPGNYGYTF	TGCAGCGTGCAGGGGGACCCCGGGAACTATGGCTACACCTTC
TRBD2	TRBV7-8	TRBJ2-1	-	CASSSGTRKGEQFF	TGTGCCAGCAGCTCCGGGACTAGGAAGGGTGAGCAGTTCTTC
-	TRBV12-3/TRBV12-4	TRBJ1-1	many	CASSSTANTEAFF	TGTGCCAGCAGTTCGACAGCGAACACTGAAGCTTTCTTT
-	TRBV6-1	TRBJ1-5	few	CASSVGYGNQPQHF	TGTGCCAGCAGTGTGGGCTACGGCAATCAGCCCCAGCATTTT
-	TRBV28	TRBJ1-5	many	CASILKGFQGNQPQHF	TGTGCCAGCATCCTCAAGGGTTTCCAGGGCAATCAGCCCCAGCATTTT
-	TRBV6-1	TRBJ2-5	-	CASSEFRGPQETQYF	TGTGCCAGCAGTGAATTCCGGGGGCCCCAAGAGACCCAGTACTTC
-	TRBV15	TRBJ2-5	-	CATSRPGGWQETQYF	TGTGCCACCAGTAGGCCAGGGGGGTGGCAAGAGACCCAGTACTTC
-	TRBV30	TRBJ1-1	many	CAWSAGRGTTEAFF	TGTGCCTGGAGCGCCGGCCGAGGGACCACTGAAGCTTTCTTT
-	TRBV11-2	TRBJ1-5	-	CASSLGGTWQPQHF	TGTGCCAGCAGCTTAGGGGGAACATGGCAGCCCCAGCATTTT
-	TRBV11-2	TRBJ1-2	many	CASSLEPTGAYYGYTF	TGTGCCAGCAGCTTAGAACCCACGGGCGCATACTATGGCTACACCTTC
-	TRBV5-4	TRBJ2-3	many	CASSREGGRTDTQYF	TGTGCCAGCAGCAGGGAGGGGGGACGGACAGATACGCAGTATTTT
TRBD2	TRBV19	TRBJ2-7	once	CASSIITSGSYEQYF	TGTGCCAGTAGTATTATTACTAGCGGCTCCTACGAGCAGTACTTC
-	TRBV7-3	TRBJ2-3	many	CASSHSGSTDTQYF	TGTGCCAGCAGCCATAGCGGAAGCACAGATACGCAGTATTTT
TRBD2	TRBV5-1	TRBJ2-1	many	CASSLGLAHVSSYNEQFF	TGCGCCAGCAGCTTGGGACTAGCTCATGTGAGCTCCTACAATGAGCAGTTCTTC
TRBD2	TRBV3-1	TRBJ2-5	many	CASSQDQIGTSEPLF	TGTGCCAGCAGCCAAGATCAAATAGGGACTAGCGAACCCCTCTTC
-	TRBV5-1	TRBJ2-7	-	CASSPVGRSYEQYF	TGCGCCAGCAGTCCGGTAGGGAGATCCTACGAGCAGTACTTC
TRBD1	TRBV14	TRBJ2-2	many	CASSLKRTGPGELFF	TGTGCCAGCAGCCTAAAAAGGACAGGGCCCGGGGAGCTGTTTTTT
-	TRBV5-8	TRBJ2-7	few	CASSPQVQGMYF	TGTGCCAGCAGCCCTCAAGTACAGGGTATGTACTTC
TRBD1	TRBV5-1	TRBJ2-2	many	CASSLVGTGVTGELFF	TGCGCCAGCAGCTTGGTCGGGACAGGGGTCACCGGGGAGCTGTTTTTT
TRBD2	TRBV28	TRBJ2-3	many	CASRTRLAASTDTQYF	TGTGCCAGCAGGACCAGACTAGCGGCTAGCACAGATACGCAGTATTTT
-	TRBV27	TRBJ2-1	-	CASSRDDEQFF	TGTGCCAGCAGCAGAGACGATGAGCAGTTCTTC
-	TRBV7-8	TRBJ1-3	-	CASSGRIPSGNTIYF	TGTGCCAGCAGCGGCAGAATCCCCTCTGGAAACACCATATATTTT
-	TRBV28	TRBJ2-1	many	CASSFTSGEQFF	TGTGCCAGCAGTTTTACGTCGGGAGAGCAGTTCTTC
TRBD2	TRBV28	TRBJ2-3	many	CASSLYGSGSTDTQYF	TGTGCCAGCAGTTTATACGGTAGCGGGAGTACAGATACGCAGTATTTT
-	TRBV7-3	TRBJ2-2	few	CASSLQAAGNTGELFF	TGTGCCAGCAGCTTACAAGCTGCAGGGAACACCGGGGAGCTGTTTTTT
-	TRBV5-4	TRBJ2-7	few	CASSLASGEQYF	TGTGCCAGCAGCTTGGCCTCGGGCGAGCAGTACTTC
-	TRBV2	TRBJ2-7	many	CASSEGKIYEQYF	TGTGCCAGCAGTGAAGGGAAGATATACGAGCAGTACTTC
-	TRBV7-2	TRBJ2-7	-	CASSRGGAPSYEQYF	TGTGCCAGCAGCCGCGGGGGCGCCCCCTCGTACGAGCAGTACTTT
-	TRBV11-2	TRBJ2-3	many	CASIPARGARTDTQYF	TGTGCCAGCATCCCAGCGAGGGGCGCCCGCACAGATACGCAGTATTTT
-	TRBV20-1	TRBJ2-1	few	CSAGLLSYNEQFF	TGCAGTGCTGGTTTATTATCCTACAATGAGCAGTTCTTC
-	TRBV20-1	TRBJ2-7	many	CSARDWAGAYEQYF	TGCAGTGCTAGAGATTGGGCAGGGGCCTACGAGCAGTACTTC
-	TRBV12-3/TRBV12-4	TRBJ1-4	many	CASSPRSGAGGTNEKLFF	TGTGCCAGCAGTCCCCGCTCGGGGGCAGGTGGAACTAATGAAAAACTGTTTTTT
-	TRBV6-9	TRBJ2-5	many	CASSYLGTVQETQYF	TGTGCCAGCAGTTACTTGGGAACAGTCCAAGAGACCCAGTACTTC